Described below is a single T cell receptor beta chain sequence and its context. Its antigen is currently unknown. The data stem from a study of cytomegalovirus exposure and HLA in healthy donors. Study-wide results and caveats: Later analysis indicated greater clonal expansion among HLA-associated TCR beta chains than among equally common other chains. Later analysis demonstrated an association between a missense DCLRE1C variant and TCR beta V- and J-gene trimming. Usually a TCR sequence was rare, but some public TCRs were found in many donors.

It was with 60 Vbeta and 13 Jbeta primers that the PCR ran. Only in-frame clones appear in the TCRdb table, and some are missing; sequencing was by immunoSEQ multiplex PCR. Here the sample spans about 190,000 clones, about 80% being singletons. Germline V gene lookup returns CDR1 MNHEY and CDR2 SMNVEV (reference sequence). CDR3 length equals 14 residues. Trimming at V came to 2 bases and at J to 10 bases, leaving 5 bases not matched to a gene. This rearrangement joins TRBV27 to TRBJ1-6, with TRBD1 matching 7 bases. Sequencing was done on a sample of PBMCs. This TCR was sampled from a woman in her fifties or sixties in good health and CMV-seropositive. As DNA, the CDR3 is TGTGCCAGCAGTTTACTTTCAGGGGGATCACCCCTCCACTTT. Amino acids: CASSLLSGGSPLHF.